A selection of T cell receptor beta chains follows, all from one sample in a study of OX40 agonist ivuxolimab in advanced cancers. This table comes from immunoSEQ multiplex PCR, and its TCRdb copy is limited to in-frame clones, with some not included. This table has tens of thousands of clones, around nine tenths appearing once. The input for sequencing was CD4+ or CD8+ T cells sorted from blood, taken in a trial of the OX40 agonist ivuxolimab. These receptors were taken from an adult with an advanced solid tumor such as melanoma, head and neck, liver or kidney cancer. Each CDR3 is given with its conserved first and last residue.

>TRBJ1-1|TRBV7-3
CASSPGTQNTEAFF
>TRBJ2-7|TRBV11-2
CASSFRQTSGGHYEQYF
>TRBJ1-1|TRBV9
CASSVSFENTEAFF
>TRBJ2-6|TRBV30
CAWSPGTGYSGANVLTF
>TRBJ2-7|TRBV7-9
CASSSQGYEQYF
>TRBJ2-7|TRBV9
CASSVGGGSGAYEQYF
>TRBJ2-7|TRBV6-1
CASSVGPRREQYF
>TRBJ2-1|TRBV11-3
CASSSGTGSYNEQFF
>TRBJ1-1|TRBV10-1
CASSDWGADTEAFF
>TRBJ2-1|TRBV7-2
CASSASQGKGPSYNEQFF
>TRBJ2-5|TRBV7-9
CASSPGTNQETQYF
>TRBJ2-4|TRBV9
CASSLDPGTAELIQYF
>TRBJ1-4|TRBV18
CASSQTGVEEKLFF
>TRBJ1-1|TRBV6-1
CASRKQGSKNTEAFF
>TRBJ1-5|TRBV7-8
CASSLGGLAQHF
>TRBJ1-2|TRBV28
CASRGSPGGYGYTF
>TRBJ1-5|TRBV10-3
CAISDGTDNQPQHF
>TRBJ1-1|TRBV7-2
CASSLAFGGRPEAFF
>TRBJ1-5|TRBV5-5
CASKVRADSNQPQHF
>TRBJ2-5|TRBV4-1
CASSQDPRGEEETQYF
>TRBJ1-1|TRBV5-1
CASSSGQVNTEAFF
>TRBJ2-1|TRBV6-5
CASSRGRWDEQFF
>TRBJ1-1|TRBV7-8
CASSPRVRNTEAFF
>TRBJ2-7|TRBV9
CASSVVGGFGEQYF
>TRBJ2-3|TRBV19
CASSAGLAGAKPRDTQYF
>TRBJ1-1|TRBV11-3
CASSLSSNTEAFF
>TRBJ1-6|TRBV5-1
CASSLGTGAHSPLHF